This record concerns one T cell receptor beta chain sequence. Sequencing used immunoSEQ multiplex PCR; TCRdb keeps in-frame clones, though not all of them. This table holds about 55,000 clones, roughly 90% found once. The data originate from a study of OX40 agonist ivuxolimab in advanced cancers. Whole-study context: Patients treated during dose escalation were battling hepatocellular carcinoma, melanoma, renal cell or head and neck cancer. Therapy given before enrollment (anti-PD-1, anti-PD-L1 or anti-CTLA-4) was allowed, and around 41% had some.

Per the germline V gene, CDR1 is MNHEY and CDR2 is SMNVEV (reference sequence). Trimming pared 8 bases from V and 5 bases from J, leaving 19 bases between. The CDR3 has 14 amino acids. The chain employs TRBV27 and TRBJ2-7; D may be TRBD2 (6 bases). The receptor was derived from an adult with an advanced solid tumor such as melanoma, head and neck, liver or kidney cancer. Sequences were derived from CD4+ or CD8+ T cells sorted from blood, sampled in a trial of the OX40 agonist ivuxolimab. CDR3 residues: CASSGVGGSDEQYF. In DNA, the CDR3 is TGTGCCAGCTCGGGGGTGGGAGGTTCCGACGAGCAGTACTTC.